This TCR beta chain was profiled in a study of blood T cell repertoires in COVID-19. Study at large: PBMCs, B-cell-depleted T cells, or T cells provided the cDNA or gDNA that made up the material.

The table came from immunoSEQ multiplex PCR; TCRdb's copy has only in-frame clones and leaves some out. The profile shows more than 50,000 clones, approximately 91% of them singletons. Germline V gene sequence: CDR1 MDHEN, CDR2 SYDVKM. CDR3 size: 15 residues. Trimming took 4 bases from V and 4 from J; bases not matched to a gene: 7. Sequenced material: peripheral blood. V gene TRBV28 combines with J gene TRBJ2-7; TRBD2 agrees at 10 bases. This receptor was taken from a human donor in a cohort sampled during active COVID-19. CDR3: CASSSGSGLAYEQYF. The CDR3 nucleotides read TGTGCCAGCAGTTCCGGATCGGGACTAGCGTACGAGCAGTACTTC.